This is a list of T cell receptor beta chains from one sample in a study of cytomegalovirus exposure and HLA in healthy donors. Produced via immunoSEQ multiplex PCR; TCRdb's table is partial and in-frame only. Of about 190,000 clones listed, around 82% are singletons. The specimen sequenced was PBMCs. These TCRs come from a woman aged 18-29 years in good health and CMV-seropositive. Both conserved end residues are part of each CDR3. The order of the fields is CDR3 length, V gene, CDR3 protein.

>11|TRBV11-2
CASSGGRTQYF
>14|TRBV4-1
CASSRRILEYEQFF
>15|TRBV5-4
CASSLFGGANYGYTF
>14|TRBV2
CASSREGENTEAFF
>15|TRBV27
CASSLRTGNTKTQYF
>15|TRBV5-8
CASSSRTGFTDTQYF
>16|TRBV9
CASSPRGAGGALEQYF
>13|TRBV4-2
CASSPLERGGLFF
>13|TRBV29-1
CSGGHGTYNEQFF
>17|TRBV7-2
CASSLVGTGAMNTEAFF
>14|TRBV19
CASSITKGAYEQYF
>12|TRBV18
CASSPESYEQYF
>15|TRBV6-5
CASSAGGGFGNTIYF
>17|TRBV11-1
CASSGTSGGAVGETQYF
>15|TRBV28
CASRSGATTPEPQHF
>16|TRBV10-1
CASSRTKTGMNTEAFF
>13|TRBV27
CASRAGGNNEQFF
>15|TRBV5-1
CASSPGLEGGSTQYF
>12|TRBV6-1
CASMTELFRAFF
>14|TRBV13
CASRKAGGRNEQFF
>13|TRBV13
CASSDSGSYEQYF
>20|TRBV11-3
CASSLRGCWLAGGNQETQYF
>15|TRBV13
CASSKQGAGYNEQFF
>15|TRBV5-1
CASSLWGRGSDTQYF
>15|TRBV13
CASSTGTGLNTEAFF
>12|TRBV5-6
CASRRAGGPGVF
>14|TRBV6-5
CASSYSEGSGGYTF
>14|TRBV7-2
CASSLSVGLETQYF
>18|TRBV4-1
CASSQNAQRGGNYNEQFF
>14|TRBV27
CASTQLQGNTEAFF
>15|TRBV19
CASSIVAARNTEAFF
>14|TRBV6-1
CASSEYTGRSGYTF
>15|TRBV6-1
CASSERLAMNTEAFF
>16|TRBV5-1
CASSLGSSGYTDTQYF
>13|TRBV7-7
CASSRQGENTIYF
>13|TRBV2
CASSVDKNTEAFF
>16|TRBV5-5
CASSGPGQGPNEKLFF
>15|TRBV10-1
CASSVPSGGTDTQYF
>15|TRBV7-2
CASSRTISGSYEQYF
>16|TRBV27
CASSRSGGPPYNEQFF
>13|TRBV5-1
CASSNGQPGELFF
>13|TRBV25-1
CASSESGNYGYTF
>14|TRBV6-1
CASRLDGPNQPQHF